This T cell receptor beta chain stems from a study of blood T cell repertoires in COVID-19. Study-level background: The analysed material was cDNA or gDNA that came from T cells, B-cell-depleted T cells, or PBMCs.

In the study's own analysis: Estimation of nucleated cell counts was performed using reference gene primer amplification. Profiled with immunoSEQ multiplex PCR; TCRdb holds only in-frame clones, not every one. V and J calls and clone size are those listed in that table; D and trimming were worked out from the DNA. The data show fewer than 85,000 clones, with roughly 88% seen just once and 5% to 6.5% held by the top ten. The sequencing input was peripheral blood. The clonotype comes from a man between 50 and 59 years old with active COVID-19.

CDR3 sequence: CASSQDRDRHGYTF. For the CDR3, the DNA is TGTGCCAGCAGCCAAGATCGGGACAGACATGGCTACACCTTC. The rearrangement uses TRBV4-2 and TRBJ1-2; TRBD1 matches at 7 bases. Per the germline V gene, CDR1 is LGHNA and CDR2 is YNFKEQ. V trimming: 0 bases; J trimming: 6 bases; junction bases outside the gene matches: 4. CDR3 size: 14 residues.